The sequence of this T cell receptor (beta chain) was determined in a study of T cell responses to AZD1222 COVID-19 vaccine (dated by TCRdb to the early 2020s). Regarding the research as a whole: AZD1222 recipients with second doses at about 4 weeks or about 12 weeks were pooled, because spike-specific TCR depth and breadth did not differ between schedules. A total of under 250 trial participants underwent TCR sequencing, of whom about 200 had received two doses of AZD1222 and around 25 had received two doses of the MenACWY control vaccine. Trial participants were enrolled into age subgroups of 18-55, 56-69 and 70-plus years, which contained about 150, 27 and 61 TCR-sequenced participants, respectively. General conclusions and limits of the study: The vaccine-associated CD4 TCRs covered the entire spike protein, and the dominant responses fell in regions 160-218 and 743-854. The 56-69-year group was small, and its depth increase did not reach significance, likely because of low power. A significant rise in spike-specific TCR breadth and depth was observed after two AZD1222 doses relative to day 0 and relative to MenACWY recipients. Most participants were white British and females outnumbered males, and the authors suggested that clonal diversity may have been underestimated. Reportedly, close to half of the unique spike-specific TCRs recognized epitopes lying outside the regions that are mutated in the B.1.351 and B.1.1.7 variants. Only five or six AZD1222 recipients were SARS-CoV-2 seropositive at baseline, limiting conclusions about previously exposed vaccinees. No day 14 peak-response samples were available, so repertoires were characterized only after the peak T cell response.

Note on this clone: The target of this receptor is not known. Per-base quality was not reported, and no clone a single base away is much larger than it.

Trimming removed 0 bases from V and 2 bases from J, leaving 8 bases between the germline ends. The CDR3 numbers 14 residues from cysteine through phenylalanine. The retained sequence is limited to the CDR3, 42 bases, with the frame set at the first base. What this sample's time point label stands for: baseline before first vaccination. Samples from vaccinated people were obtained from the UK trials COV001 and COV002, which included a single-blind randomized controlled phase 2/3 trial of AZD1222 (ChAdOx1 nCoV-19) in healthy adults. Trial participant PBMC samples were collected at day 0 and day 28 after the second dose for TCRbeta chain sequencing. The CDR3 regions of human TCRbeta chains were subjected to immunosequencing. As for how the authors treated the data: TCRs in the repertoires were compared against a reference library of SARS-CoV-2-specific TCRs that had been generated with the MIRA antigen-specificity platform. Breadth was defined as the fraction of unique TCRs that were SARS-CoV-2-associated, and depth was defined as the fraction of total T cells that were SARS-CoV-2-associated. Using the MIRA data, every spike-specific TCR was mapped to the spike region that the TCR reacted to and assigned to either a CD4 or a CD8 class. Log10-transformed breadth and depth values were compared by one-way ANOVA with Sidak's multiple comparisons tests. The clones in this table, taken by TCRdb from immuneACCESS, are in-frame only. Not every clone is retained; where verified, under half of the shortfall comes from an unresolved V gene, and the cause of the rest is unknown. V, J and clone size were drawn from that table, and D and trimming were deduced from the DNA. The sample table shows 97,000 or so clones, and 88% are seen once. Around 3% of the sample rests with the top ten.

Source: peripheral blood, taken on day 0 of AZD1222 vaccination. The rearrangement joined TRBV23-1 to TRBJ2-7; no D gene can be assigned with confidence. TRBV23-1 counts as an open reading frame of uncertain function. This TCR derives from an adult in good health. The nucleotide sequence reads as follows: TGCGCCAGCAGTCAATCATATAGGCCCTACGAGCAGTACTTC. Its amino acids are CASSQSYRPYEQYF.